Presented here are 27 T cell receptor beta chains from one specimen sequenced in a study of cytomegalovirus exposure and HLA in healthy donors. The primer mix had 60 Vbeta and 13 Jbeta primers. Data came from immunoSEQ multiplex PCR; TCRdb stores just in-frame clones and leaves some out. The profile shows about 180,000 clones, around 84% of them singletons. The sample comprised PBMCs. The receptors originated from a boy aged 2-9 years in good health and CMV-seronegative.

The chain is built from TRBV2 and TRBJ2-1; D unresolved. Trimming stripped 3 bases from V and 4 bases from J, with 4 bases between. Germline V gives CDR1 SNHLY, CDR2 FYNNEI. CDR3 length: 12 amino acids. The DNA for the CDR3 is TGTGCCAGCAGTGATTCTTACAATGAGCAGTTCTTC. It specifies CASSDSYNEQFF. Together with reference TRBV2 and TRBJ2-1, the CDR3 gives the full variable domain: EPEVTQTPSHQVTQMGQEVILRCVPISNHLYFYWYRQILGQKVEFLVSFYNNEISEKSEIFDDQFSVERPDGSNFTLKIRSTKLEDSAMYFCASSDSYNEQFFGPGTRLTVL.

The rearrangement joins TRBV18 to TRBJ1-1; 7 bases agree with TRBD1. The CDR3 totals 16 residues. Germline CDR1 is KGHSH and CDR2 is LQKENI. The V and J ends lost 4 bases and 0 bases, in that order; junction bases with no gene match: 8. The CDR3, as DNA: TGTGCCAGCTCACAGGCTAGAGACAGGGTGAACACTGAAGCTTTCTTT. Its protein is CASSQARDRVNTEAFF.

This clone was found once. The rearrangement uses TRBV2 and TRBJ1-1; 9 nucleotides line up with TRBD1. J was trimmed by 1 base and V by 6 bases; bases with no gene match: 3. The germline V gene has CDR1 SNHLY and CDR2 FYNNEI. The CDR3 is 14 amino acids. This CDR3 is CASREDRGNTEAFF. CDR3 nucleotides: TGTGCCAGCAGGGAGGACAGGGGGAACACTGAAGCTTTCTTT.

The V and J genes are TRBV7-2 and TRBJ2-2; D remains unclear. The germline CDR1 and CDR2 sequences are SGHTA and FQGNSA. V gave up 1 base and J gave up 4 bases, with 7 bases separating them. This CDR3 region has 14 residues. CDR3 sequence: CASSLEPVTGELFF. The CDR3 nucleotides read TGTGCCAGCAGCTTAGAACCGGTCACCGGGGAGCTGTTTTTT.

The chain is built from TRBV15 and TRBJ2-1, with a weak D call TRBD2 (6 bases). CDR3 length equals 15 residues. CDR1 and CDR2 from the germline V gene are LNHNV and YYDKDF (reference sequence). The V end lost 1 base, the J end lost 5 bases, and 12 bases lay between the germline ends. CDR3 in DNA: TGTGCCACCAGCAGAGTGGGGGGTATGGACAATGAGCAGTTCTTC. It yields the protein CATSRVGGMDNEQFF.

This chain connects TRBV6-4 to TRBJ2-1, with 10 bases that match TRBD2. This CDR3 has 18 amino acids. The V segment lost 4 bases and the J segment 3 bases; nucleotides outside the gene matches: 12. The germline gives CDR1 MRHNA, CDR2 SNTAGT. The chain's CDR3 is CASSALSSGGPDYNEQFF. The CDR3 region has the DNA TGTGCCAGCAGTGCCCTCTCTAGCGGGGGCCCAGACTACAATGAGCAGTTCTTC.

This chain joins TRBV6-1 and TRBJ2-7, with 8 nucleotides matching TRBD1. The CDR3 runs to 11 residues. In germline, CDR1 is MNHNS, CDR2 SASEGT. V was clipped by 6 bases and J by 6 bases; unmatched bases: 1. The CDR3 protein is CASRTGVEQYV. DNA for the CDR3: TGTGCCAGCAGGACAGGGGTCGAGCAGTACGTC.

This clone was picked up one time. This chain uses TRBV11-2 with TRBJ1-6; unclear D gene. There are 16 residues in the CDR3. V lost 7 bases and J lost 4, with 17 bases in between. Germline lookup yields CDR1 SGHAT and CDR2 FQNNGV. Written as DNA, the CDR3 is TGTGCCAGCACCCCCAAATGGGAGAATTATAATTCACCCCTCCACTTT. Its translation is CASTPKWENYNSPLHF.

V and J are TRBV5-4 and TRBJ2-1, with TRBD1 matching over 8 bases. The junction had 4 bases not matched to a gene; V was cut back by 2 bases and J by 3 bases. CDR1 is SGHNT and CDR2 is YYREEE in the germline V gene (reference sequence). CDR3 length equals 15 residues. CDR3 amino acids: CASSLGQGSYNEQFF. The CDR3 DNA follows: TGTGCCAGCAGCTTAGGACAGGGCAGCTACAATGAGCAGTTCTTC.

CDR3 bases: TGTGCCAGTAGAATGTTAGGACAGGGGAACGGGGAGCTGTTTTTT. This codes for CASRMLGQGNGELFF. This sequence joins TRBV19 and TRBJ2-2; TRBD1 aligns across 9 bases. The CDR3 covers 15 residues. The J segment lost 7 bases and the V segment lost 6 bases, leaving 9 bases of the junction unmatched. Germline CDR1 and CDR2: LNHDA and SQIVND (reference sequence).

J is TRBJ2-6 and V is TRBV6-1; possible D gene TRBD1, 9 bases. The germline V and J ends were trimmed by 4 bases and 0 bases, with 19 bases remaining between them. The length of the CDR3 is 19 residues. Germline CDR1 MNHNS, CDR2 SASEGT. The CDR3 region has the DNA TGTGCCAGCAGTGTCACGGGAGGGACAGGGAGCTCTGGGGCCAACGTCCTGACTTTC. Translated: CASSVTGGTGSSGANVLTF.

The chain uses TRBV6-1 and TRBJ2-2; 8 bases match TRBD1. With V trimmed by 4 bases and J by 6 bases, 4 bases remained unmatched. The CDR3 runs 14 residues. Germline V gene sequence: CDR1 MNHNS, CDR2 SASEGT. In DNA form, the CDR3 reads TGTGCCAGCAGTGCCGGACAGGGCGCCGGGGAGCTGTTTTTT. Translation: CASSAGQGAGELFF.

The DNA for the CDR3 is TGTGCCAGCAGCTCAGGGACAGGTGTCAACAATGAGCAGTTCTTC. Protein product: CASSSGTGVNNEQFF. The rearrangement joins TRBV7-9 to TRBJ2-1; TRBD1 matches 8 bases. Trimming at V came to 4 bases and at J to 5 bases, leaving 7 bases not matched to a gene. The CDR3 covers 15 residues. CDR1 SEHNR and CDR2 FQNEAQ come from the germline V gene (reference sequence). Together with reference TRBV7-9 and TRBJ2-1, the CDR3 gives the full variable domain: DTGVSQNPRHKITKRGQNVTFRCDPISEHNRLYWYRQTLGQGPEFLTYFQNEAQLEKSRLLSDRFSAERPKGSFSTLEIQRTEQGDSAMYLCASSSGTGVNNEQFFGPGTRLTVL.

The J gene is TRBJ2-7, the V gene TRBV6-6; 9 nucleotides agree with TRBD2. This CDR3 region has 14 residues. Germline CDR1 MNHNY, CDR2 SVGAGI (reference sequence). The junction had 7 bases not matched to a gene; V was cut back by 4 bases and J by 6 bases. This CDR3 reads CASSSLAGSIEQYF. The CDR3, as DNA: TGTGCCAGCAGTTCCCTAGCGGGATCAATCGAGCAGTACTTC.

CDR3 nucleotides: TGTGCCAGCAGTTTATCACCAGGGATGGACGCAGATACGCAGTATTTT. Its translation: CASSLSPGMDADTQYF. V is TRBV27 and J is TRBJ2-3, with a tentative D call TRBD1 (5 bases). The CDR3 covers 16 residues. Germline V gene data show CDR1 as MNHEY and CDR2 as SMNVEV (reference sequence). V was clipped by 0 bases and J by 4 bases, with 14 bases between them.

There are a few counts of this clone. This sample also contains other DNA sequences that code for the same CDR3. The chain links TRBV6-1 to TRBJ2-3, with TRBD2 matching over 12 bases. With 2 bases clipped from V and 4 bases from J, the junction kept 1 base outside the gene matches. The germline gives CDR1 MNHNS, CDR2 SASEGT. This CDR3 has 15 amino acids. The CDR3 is CASSELAGGPDTQYF. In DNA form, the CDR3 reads TGTGCCAGCAGTGAACTAGCGGGGGGGCCAGATACGCAGTATTTT.

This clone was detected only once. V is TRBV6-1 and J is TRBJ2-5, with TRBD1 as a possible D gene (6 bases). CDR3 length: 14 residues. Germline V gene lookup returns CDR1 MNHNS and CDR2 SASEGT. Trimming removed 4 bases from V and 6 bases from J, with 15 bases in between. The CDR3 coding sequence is TGTGCCAGCAGTGCCCAGGGGACCAGGAAGACCCAGTACTTC. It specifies CASSAQGTRKTQYF.

The CDR3 DNA follows: TGTGCCAGCAGTGTACGGGGTGTTAGAACCGGGGAGCTGTTTTTT. Its protein product is CASSVRGVRTGELFF. This chain joins TRBV2 and TRBJ2-2; D may be TRBD2 (5 bases). The ends were cut back, 4 bases at V and 5 bases at J, with 14 bases in the middle. The CDR3 runs 15 residues. The germline V gene encodes CDR1 SNHLY and CDR2 FYNNEI.

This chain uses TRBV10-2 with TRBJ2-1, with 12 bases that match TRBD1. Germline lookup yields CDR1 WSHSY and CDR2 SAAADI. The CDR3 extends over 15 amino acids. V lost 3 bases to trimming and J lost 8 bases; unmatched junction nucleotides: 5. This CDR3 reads CASSDPGQGADEQFF. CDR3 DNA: TGCGCCAGCAGTGATCCGGGACAGGGGGCTGATGAGCAGTTCTTC.

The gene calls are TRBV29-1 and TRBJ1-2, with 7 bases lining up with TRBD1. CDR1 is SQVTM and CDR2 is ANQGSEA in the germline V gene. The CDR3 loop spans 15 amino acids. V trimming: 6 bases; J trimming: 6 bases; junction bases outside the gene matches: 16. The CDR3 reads CSVTGTVSDLDGYTF. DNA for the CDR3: TGCAGCGTGACCGGGACAGTCTCAGACCTAGATGGCTACACCTTC.

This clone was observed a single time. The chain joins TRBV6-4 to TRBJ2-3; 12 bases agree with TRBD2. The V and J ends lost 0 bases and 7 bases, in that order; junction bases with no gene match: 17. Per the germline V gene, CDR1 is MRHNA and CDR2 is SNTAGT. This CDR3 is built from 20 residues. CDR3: CASSDSPPGLAGPLPNTQYF. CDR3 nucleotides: TGTGCCAGCAGTGACTCCCCGCCCGGACTAGCGGGACCACTCCCGAATACGCAGTATTTT.

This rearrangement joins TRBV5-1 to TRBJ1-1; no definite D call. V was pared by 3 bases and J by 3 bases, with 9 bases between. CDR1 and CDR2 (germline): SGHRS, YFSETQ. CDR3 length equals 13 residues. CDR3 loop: CASSYSRDTEAFF. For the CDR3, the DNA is TGCGCCAGCAGCTATAGTAGAGACACTGAAGCTTTCTTT.

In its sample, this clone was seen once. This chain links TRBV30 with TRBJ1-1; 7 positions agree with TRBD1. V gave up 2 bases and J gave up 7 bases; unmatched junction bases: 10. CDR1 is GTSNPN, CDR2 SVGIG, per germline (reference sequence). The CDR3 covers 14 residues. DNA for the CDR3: TGTGCCTGGAGTTGGACAGGAGTGAACGGTGAAGCTTTCTTT. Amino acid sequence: CAWSWTGVNGEAFF.

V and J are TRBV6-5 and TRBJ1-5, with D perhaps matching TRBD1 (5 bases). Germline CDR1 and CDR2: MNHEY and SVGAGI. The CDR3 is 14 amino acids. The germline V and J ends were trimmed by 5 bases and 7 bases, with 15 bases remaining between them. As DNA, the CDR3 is TGTGCCAGCAGTCGGCGGGGGGTTGGACAGCCCCAGCATTTT. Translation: CASSRRGVGQPQHF.

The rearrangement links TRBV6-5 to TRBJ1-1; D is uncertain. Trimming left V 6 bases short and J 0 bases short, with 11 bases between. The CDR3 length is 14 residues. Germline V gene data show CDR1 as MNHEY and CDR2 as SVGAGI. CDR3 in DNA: TGTGCCAGCAGGCCCACGGGGATGAACACTGAAGCTTTCTTT. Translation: CASRPTGMNTEAFF.

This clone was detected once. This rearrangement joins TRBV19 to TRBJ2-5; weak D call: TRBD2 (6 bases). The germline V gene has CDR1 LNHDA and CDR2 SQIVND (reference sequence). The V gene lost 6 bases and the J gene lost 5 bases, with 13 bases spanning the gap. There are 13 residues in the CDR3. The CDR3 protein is CASSPGVRETQYF. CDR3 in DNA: TGTGCCAGTAGCCCGGGGGTACGGGAGACCCAGTACTTC.

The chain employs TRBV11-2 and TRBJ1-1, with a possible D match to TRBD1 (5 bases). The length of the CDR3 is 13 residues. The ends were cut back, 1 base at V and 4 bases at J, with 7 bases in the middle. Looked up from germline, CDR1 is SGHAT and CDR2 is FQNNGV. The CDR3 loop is CASSLGQGTEAFF. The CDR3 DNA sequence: TGTGCCAGCAGCTTAGGTCAGGGCACTGAAGCTTTCTTT.